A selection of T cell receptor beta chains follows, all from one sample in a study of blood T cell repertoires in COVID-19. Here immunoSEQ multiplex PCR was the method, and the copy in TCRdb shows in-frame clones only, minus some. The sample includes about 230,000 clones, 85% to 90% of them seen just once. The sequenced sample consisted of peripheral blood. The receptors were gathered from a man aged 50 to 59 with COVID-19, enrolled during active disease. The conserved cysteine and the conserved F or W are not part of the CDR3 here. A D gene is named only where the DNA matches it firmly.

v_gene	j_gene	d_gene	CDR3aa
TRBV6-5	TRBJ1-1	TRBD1	ASSRLGTVDTEAF
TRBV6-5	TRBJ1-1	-	ASSQQNTEAF
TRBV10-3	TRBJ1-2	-	AIRPASGIGGYT
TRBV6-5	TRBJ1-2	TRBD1	ASRYGQDGYT
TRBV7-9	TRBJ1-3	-	ASSLWTDSFSGNTIY
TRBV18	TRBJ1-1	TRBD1	ASSPLGQGDTEAF
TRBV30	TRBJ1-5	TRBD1	AWSAGGHYNQPQH
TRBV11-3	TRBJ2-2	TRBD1	ASSLAFGTGANTGELF
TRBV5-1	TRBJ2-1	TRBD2	ASSLVSGRADEQF
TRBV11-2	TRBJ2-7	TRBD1	ASSLDRQGLHEQY
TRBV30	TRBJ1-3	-	AWSVSGAGNTIY
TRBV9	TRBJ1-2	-	ASSVDIDHNYGYT
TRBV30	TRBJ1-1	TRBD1	AWSVPPRQGTTEAF
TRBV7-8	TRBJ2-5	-	ASSLAGGQQETQY
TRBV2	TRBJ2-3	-	ASSGGPGDTQY
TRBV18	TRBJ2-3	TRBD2	ASSFSGGAKDTQY
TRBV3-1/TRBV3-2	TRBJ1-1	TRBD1	ASSQTGVRAEAF
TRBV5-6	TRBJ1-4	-	ASSLGLLGAQEKLF